This TCR beta chain originates from a study of T cell changes during pregnancy in multiple sclerosis. This table comes from immunoSEQ multiplex PCR, and its TCRdb copy is limited to in-frame clones, with some not included. The sample has more than 85,000 clones; roughly 93% are singletons. Trimming cost V 1 base and J 5 bases; bases outside gene matches: 7. Germline V gene sequence: CDR1 MNHNS, CDR2 SASEGT. The CDR3 loop spans 16 amino acids. The sequence was collected from a female donor with multiple sclerosis, enrolled in a pregnancy study. This chain uses TRBV6-1 with TRBJ1-4; 7 nucleotides agree with TRBD1. The specimen was peripheral blood, collected before pregnancy. CDR3 residues: CASSEGLSRGNEKLFF. CDR3 coding DNA: TGTGCCAGCAGTGAAGGCCTGAGCAGGGGGAATGAAAAACTGTTTTTT.